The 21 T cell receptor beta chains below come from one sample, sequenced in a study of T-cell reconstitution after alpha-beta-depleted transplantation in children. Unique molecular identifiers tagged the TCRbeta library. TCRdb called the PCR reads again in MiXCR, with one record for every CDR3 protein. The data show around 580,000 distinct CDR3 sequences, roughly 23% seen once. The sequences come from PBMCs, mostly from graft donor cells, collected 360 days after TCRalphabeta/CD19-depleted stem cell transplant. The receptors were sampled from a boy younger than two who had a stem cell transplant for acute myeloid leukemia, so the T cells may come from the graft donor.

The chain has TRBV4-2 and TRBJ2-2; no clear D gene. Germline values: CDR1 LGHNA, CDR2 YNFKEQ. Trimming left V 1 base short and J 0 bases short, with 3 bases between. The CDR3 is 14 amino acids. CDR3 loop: CASSQVPNTGELFF. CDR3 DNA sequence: TGTGCCAGCAGCCAAGTTCCGAACACCGGGGAGCTGTTTTTT.

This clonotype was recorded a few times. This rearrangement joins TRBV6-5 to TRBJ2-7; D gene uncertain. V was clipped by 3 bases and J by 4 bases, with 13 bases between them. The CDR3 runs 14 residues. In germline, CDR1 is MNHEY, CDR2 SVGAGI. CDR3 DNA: TGTGCCAGCAGTTATTCCAAGGTCCTTTACGAGCAGTACTTC. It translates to CASSYSKVLYEQYF.

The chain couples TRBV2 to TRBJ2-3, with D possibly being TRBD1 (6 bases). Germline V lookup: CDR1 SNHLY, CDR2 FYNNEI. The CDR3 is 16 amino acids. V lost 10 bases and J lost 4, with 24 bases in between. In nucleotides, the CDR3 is TGTGCCATAGGACGAAACCAGGACAGAAACGCAGATACGCAGTATTTT. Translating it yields CAIGRNQDRNADTQYF.

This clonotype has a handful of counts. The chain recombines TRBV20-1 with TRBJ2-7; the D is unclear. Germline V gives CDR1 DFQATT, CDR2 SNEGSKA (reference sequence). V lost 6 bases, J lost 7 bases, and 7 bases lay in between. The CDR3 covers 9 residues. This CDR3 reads CSANREQYV. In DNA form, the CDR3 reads TGCAGTGCGAATCGAGAGCAGTACGTC.

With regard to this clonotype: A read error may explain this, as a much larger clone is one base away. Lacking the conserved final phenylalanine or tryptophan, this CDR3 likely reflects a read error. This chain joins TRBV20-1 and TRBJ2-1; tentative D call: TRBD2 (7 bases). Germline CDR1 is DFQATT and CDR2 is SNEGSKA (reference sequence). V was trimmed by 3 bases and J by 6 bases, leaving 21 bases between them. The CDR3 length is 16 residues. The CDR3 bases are TGCAGTGCTAGGCGGGCTGCGGGGGCCGGGGGCAATGAGCAGTTCTAC. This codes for CSARRAAGAGGNEQFY.

CDR3 nucleotides: TGTGCCAGCAGTTTTCAGGGTCTCGGCTACACCTTC. This translates into CASSFQGLGYTF. This rearrangement joins TRBV12-3 or TRBV12-4 to TRBJ1-2; D is perhaps TRBD1 (5 bases). The CDR3 is 12 residues long. Trimming took off 3 bases at V and 8 bases at J, with 10 bases between the two ends.

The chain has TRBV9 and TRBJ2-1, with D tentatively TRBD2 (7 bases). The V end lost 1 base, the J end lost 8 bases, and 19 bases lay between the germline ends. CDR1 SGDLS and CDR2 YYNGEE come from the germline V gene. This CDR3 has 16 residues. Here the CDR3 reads CASSVIGGQLGHEQFF. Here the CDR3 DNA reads TGTGCCAGCAGCGTAATCGGGGGGCAGCTTGGGCATGAGCAGTTCTTC.

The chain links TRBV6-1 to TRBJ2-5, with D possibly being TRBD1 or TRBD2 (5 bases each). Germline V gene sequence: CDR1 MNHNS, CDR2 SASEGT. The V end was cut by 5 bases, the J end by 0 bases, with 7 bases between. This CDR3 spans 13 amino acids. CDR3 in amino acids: CASSRGNQETQYF. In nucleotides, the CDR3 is TGTGCCAGCAGTCGGGGCAACCAAGAGACCCAGTACTTC.

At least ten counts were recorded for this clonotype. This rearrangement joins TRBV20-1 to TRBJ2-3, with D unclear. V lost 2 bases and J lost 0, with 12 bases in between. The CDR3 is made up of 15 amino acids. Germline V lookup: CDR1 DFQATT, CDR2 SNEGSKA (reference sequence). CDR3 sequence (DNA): TGCAGTGCTAGAAACCCGTCCCCTAGCACAGATACGCAGTATTTT. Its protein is CSARNPSPSTDTQYF.

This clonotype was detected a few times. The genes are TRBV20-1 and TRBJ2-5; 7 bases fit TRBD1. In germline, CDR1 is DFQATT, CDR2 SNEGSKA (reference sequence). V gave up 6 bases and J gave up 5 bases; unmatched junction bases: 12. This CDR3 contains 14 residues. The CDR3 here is CSAQIDRVGETQYF. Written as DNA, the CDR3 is TGCAGTGCGCAAATCGACAGGGTCGGGGAGACCCAGTACTTC.

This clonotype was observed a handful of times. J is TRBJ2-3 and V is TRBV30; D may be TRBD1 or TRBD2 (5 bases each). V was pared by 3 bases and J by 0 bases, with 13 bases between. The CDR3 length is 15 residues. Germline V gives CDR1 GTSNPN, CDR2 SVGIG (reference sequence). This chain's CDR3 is CAWSLRGPSTDTQYF. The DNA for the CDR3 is TGTGCCTGGAGCTTGAGGGGTCCTAGCACAGATACGCAGTATTTT.

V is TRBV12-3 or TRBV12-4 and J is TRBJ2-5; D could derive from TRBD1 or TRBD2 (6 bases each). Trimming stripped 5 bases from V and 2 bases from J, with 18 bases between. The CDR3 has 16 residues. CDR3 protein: CASSPRGPHVQETQYF. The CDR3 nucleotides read TGTGCCAGCAGTCCCCGGGGGCCCCATGTACAAGAGACCCAGTACTTC.

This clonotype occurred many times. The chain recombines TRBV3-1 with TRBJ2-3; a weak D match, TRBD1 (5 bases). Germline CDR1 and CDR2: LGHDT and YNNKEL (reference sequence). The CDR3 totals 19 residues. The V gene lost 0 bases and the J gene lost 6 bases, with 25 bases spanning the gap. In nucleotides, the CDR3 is TGTGCCAGCAGCCAAGAAATTGAGGCCAGGGTGGGGATATGGGATACGCAGTATTTT. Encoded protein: CASSQEIEARVGIWDTQYF.

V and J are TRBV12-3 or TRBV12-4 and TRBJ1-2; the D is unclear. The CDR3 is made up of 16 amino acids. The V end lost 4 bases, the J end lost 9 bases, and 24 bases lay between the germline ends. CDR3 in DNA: TGTGCCAGCAGTTGGAGCCTGGACGTCCCCGTTATGAGCTACACCTTC. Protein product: CASSWSLDVPVMSYTF.

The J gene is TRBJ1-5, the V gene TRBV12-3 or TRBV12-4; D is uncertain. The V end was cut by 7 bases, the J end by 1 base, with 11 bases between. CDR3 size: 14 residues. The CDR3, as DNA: TGTGCCAGCACTATTGGGGTGAGCAATCAGCCCCAGCATTTT. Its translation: CASTIGVSNQPQHF.

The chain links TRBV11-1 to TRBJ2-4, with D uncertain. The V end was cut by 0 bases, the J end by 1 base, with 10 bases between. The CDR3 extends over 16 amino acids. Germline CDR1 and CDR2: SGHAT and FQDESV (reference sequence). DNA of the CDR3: TGTGCCAGCAGCTTAGCCCCAGGATGGGCCAAAAACATTCAGTACTTC. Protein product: CASSLAPGWAKNIQYF.

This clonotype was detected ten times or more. The CDR3 DNA reads TGCGCCAGCAGCCGCAATATTAACAGGGCACGCTACAATGAGCAGTTCTTC. It is translated as CASSRNINRARYNEQFF. The genes are TRBV4-1 and TRBJ2-1; maybe TRBD1 (6 bases). This CDR3 contains 17 residues. CDR1 and CDR2 (germline): MGHRA, YSYEKL. With 4 bases removed from V and 3 bases from J, the gap between germline ends came to 19 bases.

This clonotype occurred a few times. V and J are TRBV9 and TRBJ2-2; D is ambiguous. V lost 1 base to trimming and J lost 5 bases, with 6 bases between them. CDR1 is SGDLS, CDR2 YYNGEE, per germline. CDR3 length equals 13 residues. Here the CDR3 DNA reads TGTGCCAGCAGCGTAACCCCAACCGGGGAGCTGTTTTTT. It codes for CASSVTPTGELFF.

The CDR3 region is CATSLGGPGTGELFF. CDR3 nucleotides: TGTGCCACCAGCCTGGGGGGGCCGGGAACCGGGGAGCTGTTTTTT. The rearrangement links TRBV15 to TRBJ2-2; maybe TRBD2 (7 bases). The CDR3 covers 15 residues. Germline CDR1 and CDR2: LNHNV and YYDKDF (reference sequence). V lost 5 bases and J lost 5, with 15 bases in between.

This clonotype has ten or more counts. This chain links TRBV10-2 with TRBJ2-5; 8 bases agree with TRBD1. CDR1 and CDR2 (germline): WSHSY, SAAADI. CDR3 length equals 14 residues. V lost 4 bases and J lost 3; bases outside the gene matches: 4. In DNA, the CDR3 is TGCGCCAGCAGTGCGACAGGGGTGGAAGAGACCCAGTACTTC. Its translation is CASSATGVEETQYF.

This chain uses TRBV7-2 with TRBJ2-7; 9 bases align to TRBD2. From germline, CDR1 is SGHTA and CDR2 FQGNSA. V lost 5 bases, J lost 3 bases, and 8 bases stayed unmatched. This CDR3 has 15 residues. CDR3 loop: CASSKSGGPLYEQYF. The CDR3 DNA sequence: TGTGCCAGCAGCAAAAGCGGGGGGCCACTCTACGAGCAGTACTTC.